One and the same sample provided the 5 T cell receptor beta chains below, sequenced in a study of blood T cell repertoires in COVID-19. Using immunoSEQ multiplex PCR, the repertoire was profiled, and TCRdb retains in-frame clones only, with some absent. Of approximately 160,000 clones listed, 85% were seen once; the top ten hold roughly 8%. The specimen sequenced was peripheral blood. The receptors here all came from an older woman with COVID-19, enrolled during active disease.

CDR3 sequence reads: CSASRGPGSEKLFF. The CDR3 DNA reads as TGCAGTGCCAGTAGGGGGCCAGGGAGTGAAAAACTGTTTTTT. The gene calls are TRBV20-1 and TRBJ1-4; 7 bases agree with TRBD1. The CDR3 is 14 amino acids. Germline CDR1 is DFQATT and CDR2 is SNEGSKA (reference sequence). The junction had 11 bases not matched to a gene; V was cut back by 6 bases and J by 7 bases.

The CDR3 coding sequence is TGTGCCAGCTCACCACAGGGCGCGATTGGAGGGGAAAAACTGTTTTTT. Protein sequence: CASSPQGAIGGEKLFF. The V and J genes are TRBV18 and TRBJ1-4, with no clear D. CDR1 is KGHSH, CDR2 LQKENI, per germline. Deletions cut 1 base from V and 8 bases from J, with 17 bases between. The CDR3 consists of 16 residues.

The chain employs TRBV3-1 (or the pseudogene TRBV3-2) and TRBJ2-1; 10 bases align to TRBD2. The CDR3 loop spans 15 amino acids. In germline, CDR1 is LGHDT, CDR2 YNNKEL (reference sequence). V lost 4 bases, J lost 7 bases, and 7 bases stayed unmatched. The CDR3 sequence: CASSRRTSGLNEQFF. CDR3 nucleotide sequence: TGTGCCAGCAGCCGACGGACTAGCGGTTTAAATGAGCAGTTCTTC.

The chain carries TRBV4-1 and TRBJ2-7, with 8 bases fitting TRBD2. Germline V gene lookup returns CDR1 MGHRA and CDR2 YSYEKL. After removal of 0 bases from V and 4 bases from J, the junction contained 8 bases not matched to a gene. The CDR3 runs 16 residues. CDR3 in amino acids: CASSQDNREGPYEQYF. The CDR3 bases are TGCGCCAGCAGCCAAGATAACCGGGAGGGCCCGTACGAGCAGTACTTC.

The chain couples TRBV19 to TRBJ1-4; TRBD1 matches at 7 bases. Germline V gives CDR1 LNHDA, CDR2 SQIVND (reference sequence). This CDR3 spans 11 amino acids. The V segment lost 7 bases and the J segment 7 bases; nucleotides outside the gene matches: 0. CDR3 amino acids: CASNRGEKLFF. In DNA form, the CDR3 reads TGTGCCAGTAACAGGGGTGAAAAACTGTTTTTT.